What follows are 20 T cell receptor beta chains derived from one specimen sequenced in a study of cytomegalovirus exposure and HLA in healthy donors. Clones were read by immunoSEQ multiplex PCR, and TCRdb kept only the in-frame ones, dropping some. The data contain 70,000 to 75,000 clones, about 95% of them singletons. Sequencing input: PBMCs. Every receptor here comes from a young woman in good health and CMV-seropositive.

This sequence joins TRBV2 and TRBJ2-5; the match to TRBD2 covers 10 bases. The junction had 0 bases not matched to a gene; V was cut back by 1 base and J by 4 bases. The CDR3 sequence is 14 residues long. In germline, CDR1 is SNHLY, CDR2 FYNNEI. CDR3 nucleotides: TGTGCCAGCAGTGAAGGACTAGCGGGAGAGACCCAGTACTTC. Protein: CASSEGLAGETQYF.

The V and J genes are TRBV4-3 and TRBJ1-1, with unresolved D. Trimming removed 1 base at V and 1 base at J, with 13 bases between. Germline-derived CDR1 and CDR2 are LGHNA and YSLEER. The CDR3 has 16 amino acids. This CDR3 reads CASSQAGSYQNTEAFF. CDR3 DNA: TGCGCCAGCAGCCAAGCGGGGTCGTACCAGAACACTGAAGCTTTCTTT.

The chain couples TRBV4-1 to TRBJ2-3, with a weak D call TRBD2 (6 bases). V was pared by 5 bases and J by 3 bases, with 18 bases between. The CDR3 extends over 16 amino acids. The germline V gene has CDR1 MGHRA and CDR2 YSYEKL. As DNA, the CDR3 is TGCGCCAGCAGCGATGATGGACTATTACCAACAGATACGCAGTATTTT. Amino acid sequence: CASSDDGLLPTDTQYF.

V and J are TRBV30 and TRBJ2-1; TRBD2 agrees at 10 bases. The germline CDR1 and CDR2 sequences are GTSNPN and SVGIG (reference sequence). The V and J ends lost 3 bases and 8 bases, in that order; junction bases with no gene match: 4. The CDR3 runs to 13 residues. CDR3 loop: CAWSLAGVYEQFF. CDR3 DNA: TGTGCCTGGAGCCTAGCGGGAGTGTATGAGCAGTTCTTC.

The chain carries TRBV18 and TRBJ1-4; D remains ambiguous. Deletions cut 4 bases from V and 0 bases from J, with 12 bases between. Germline assignment: CDR1 KGHSH and CDR2 LQKENI. CDR3 length equals 16 residues. The CDR3 DNA reads as TGTGCCAGCTCACGTCGGCGACAACCAACTAATGAAAAACTGTTTTTT. Its protein is CASSRRRQPTNEKLFF.

The rearrangement uses TRBV7-9 and TRBJ2-5; weak D call: TRBD1 (5 bases). The CDR3 is 16 amino acids. The germline gives CDR1 SEHNR, CDR2 FQNEAQ (reference sequence). V dropped 1 base and J dropped 0 bases, with 12 bases sitting between them. The CDR3 loop is CASSLGTLIYQETQYF. The CDR3 DNA reads as TGTGCCAGCAGCTTAGGGACACTGATCTACCAAGAGACCCAGTACTTC. The entire variable domain, with the rest obtained from reference TRBV7-9 and TRBJ2-5, is as follows: DTGVSQNPRHKITKRGQNVTFRCDPISEHNRLYWYRQTLGQGPEFLTYFQNEAQLEKSRLLSDRFSAERPKGSFSTLEIQRTEQGDSAMYLCASSLGTLIYQETQYFGPGTRLLVL.

The rearrangement uses TRBV19 and TRBJ1-2, with 7 bases identical to TRBD1. The trim removed 0 bases at V and 4 bases at J, leaving 8 bases unmatched. CDR1 LNHDA and CDR2 SQIVND come from the germline V gene (reference sequence). This CDR3 contains 16 residues. CDR3 sequence (DNA): TGTGCCAGTAGTATAGATAGGAGGGACAGCCTCTATGGCTACACCTTC. Protein: CASSIDRRDSLYGYTF.

The chain links TRBV7-8 to TRBJ2-7; 9 positions agree with TRBD1. CDR3 length: 15 amino acids. V dropped 1 base and J dropped 5; count of bases not matched to a gene: 6. Germline V gene lookup returns CDR1 SGHVS and CDR2 FQNEAQ. The CDR3: CASSLVGTGFDEQYF. In DNA, the CDR3 is TGTGCCAGCAGCTTAGTGGGGACAGGGTTTGACGAGCAGTACTTC. Using reference TRBV7-8 and TRBJ2-7 for the parts outside the CDR3, the full variable domain is GAGVSQSPRYKVAKRGQDVALRCDPISGHVSLFWYQQALGQGPEFLTYFQNEAQLDKSGLPSDRFFAERPEGSVSTLKIQRTQQEDSAVYLCASSLVGTGFDEQYFGPGTRLTVT.

This rearrangement joins TRBV2 to TRBJ1-1; unclear D gene. The V gene lost 6 bases and the J gene lost 0 bases, with 8 bases spanning the gap. Germline-derived CDR1 and CDR2 are SNHLY and FYNNEI. This CDR3 spans 13 amino acids. CDR3 amino acids: CASRGGLNTEAFF. The CDR3 DNA reads TGTGCCAGCAGGGGAGGGTTGAACACTGAAGCTTTCTTT.

The chain joins TRBV27 to TRBJ2-3; TRBD1 matches at 9 bases. Germline V CDR1 and CDR2: MNHEY, SMNVEV (reference sequence). J gave up 1 base and V 4 bases, and 6 bases lay outside the gene matches. The CDR3 has 16 residues. The chain's CDR3 is CASSWGWDRGTDTQYF. The CDR3 DNA follows: TGTGCCAGCAGTTGGGGATGGGACAGGGGCACAGATACGCAGTATTTT.

This chain links TRBV18 with TRBJ1-5, with D possibly being TRBD1 (6 bases). The CDR3 loop spans 13 amino acids. V shed 4 bases and J shed 9 bases, with 13 bases lying between them. CDR1 and CDR2 (germline): KGHSH, LQKENI. Here the CDR3 reads CASSQGGVRPQHF. Here the CDR3 DNA reads TGTGCCAGCTCACAGGGGGGGGTGAGGCCCCAGCATTTT.

This chain links TRBV2 with TRBJ2-3; 12 nucleotides match TRBD2. The CDR3 is 19 residues long. CDR1 SNHLY and CDR2 FYNNEI come from the germline V gene. The V segment lost 0 bases and the J segment 2 bases; nucleotides outside the gene matches: 9. The CDR3 bases are TGTGCCAGCAGTGAAGCGCTAGCGGGAGGGGGGGGGCACACAGATACGCAGTATTTT. It translates to CASSEALAGGGGHTDTQYF.

The CDR3 DNA follows: TGTGCCAGTAGTATAGGTGGGAGCGTCCGTAGCGTGGATACGCAGTATTTT. Encoded protein: CASSIGGSVRSVDTQYF. V gene TRBV19 combines with J gene TRBJ2-3; tentatively, D is TRBD2 (5 bases). Germline V gene lookup returns CDR1 LNHDA and CDR2 SQIVND (reference sequence). This CDR3 has 17 residues. Trimming cost V 1 base and J 6 bases, with 20 bases left between them.

CDR3: CASSIRLAGVTGELFF. The CDR3 DNA reads TGCGCCAGCAGCATACGTCTAGCGGGAGTGACCGGGGAGCTGTTTTTT. The rearrangement joins TRBV5-1 to TRBJ2-2, with 10 nucleotides matching TRBD2. The J segment lost 5 bases and the V segment lost 4 bases, leaving 8 bases of the junction unmatched. Germline CDR1 is SGHRS and CDR2 is YFSETQ. CDR3 length equals 16 residues.

The V gene is TRBV11-3, the J gene TRBJ2-1, with 12 bases aligning to TRBD2. With V trimmed by 6 bases and J by 9 bases, 6 bases remained unmatched. CDR1 and CDR2 (germline): SGHNT, YENEEA. The CDR3 sequence is 14 residues long. CDR3 loop: CASRRLAGAGEQFF. The DNA of the CDR3 is TGTGCCAGCAGGCGACTAGCGGGAGCGGGTGAGCAGTTCTTC.

This clone was observed once. This chain links TRBV29-1 with TRBJ2-7; TRBD1 aligns across 7 bases. From germline, CDR1 is SQVTM and CDR2 ANQGSEA. The CDR3 is 14 amino acids. J was trimmed by 2 bases and V by 1 base; bases with no gene match: 5. CDR3 region: CSVEGGQGAYEQYF. Written as DNA, the CDR3 is TGCAGCGTTGAAGGTGGGCAGGGGGCCTACGAGCAGTACTTC.

The V call is TRBV12-5, the J call TRBJ2-7; D might be TRBD1 (5 bases). The CDR3 runs to 15 residues. Germline loops: CDR1 LGHNT, CDR2 FRNRAP. V lost 4 bases to trimming and J lost 3 bases, with 16 bases between them. CDR3 nucleotide sequence: TGTGCTAGTGGTTATGGCCAGGGCCGTATCTACGAGCAGTACTTC. This gives the protein CASGYGQGRIYEQYF. Combining the CDR3 with reference TRBV12-5 and TRBJ2-7 gives the whole variable domain DARVTQTPRHKVTEMGQEVTMRCQPILGHNTVFWYRQTMMQGLELLAYFRNRAPLDDSGMPKDRFSAEMPDATLATLKIQPSEPRDSAVYFCASGYGQGRIYEQYFGPGTRLTVT.

This chain connects TRBV4-1 to TRBJ2-7; the match to TRBD1 covers 7 bases. V lost 4 bases, J lost 1 base, and 7 bases stayed unmatched. The germline V gene has CDR1 MGHRA and CDR2 YSYEKL. The CDR3 runs 15 residues. The CDR3 sequence: CASSLDRVASYEQYF. The CDR3 coding sequence is TGCGCCAGCAGCCTCGACAGGGTAGCTTCCTACGAGCAGTACTTC.

This sequence joins TRBV2 and TRBJ1-6; 7 bases agree with TRBD1. V gave up 5 bases and J gave up 2 bases; unmatched junction bases: 3. Looked up from germline, CDR1 is SNHLY and CDR2 is FYNNEI. The CDR3 has 15 residues. CDR3 loop: CASSTGEPYNSPLHF. The CDR3 DNA reads as TGTGCCAGCAGTACAGGGGAGCCCTATAATTCACCCCTCCACTTT.

This sequence joins TRBV4-1 and TRBJ1-3; D possibly corresponds to TRBD1 (5 bases). Germline assignment: CDR1 MGHRA and CDR2 YSYEKL. There are 15 residues in the CDR3. V shed 5 bases and J shed 2 bases, with 13 bases lying between them. The CDR3 sequence is CASSKDIWTGNTIYF. In nucleotides, the CDR3 is TGCGCCAGCAGCAAGGACATTTGGACTGGAAACACCATATATTTT.